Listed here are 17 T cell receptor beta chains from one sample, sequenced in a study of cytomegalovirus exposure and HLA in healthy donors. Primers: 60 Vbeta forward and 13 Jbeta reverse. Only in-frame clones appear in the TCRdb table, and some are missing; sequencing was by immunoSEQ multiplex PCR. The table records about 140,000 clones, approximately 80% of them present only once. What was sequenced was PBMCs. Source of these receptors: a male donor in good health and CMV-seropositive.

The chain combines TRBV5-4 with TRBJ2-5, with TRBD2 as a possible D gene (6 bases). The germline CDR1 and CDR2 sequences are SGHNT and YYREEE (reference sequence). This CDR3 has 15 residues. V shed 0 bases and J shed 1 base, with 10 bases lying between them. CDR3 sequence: CASSLGLGVQETQYF. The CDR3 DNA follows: TGTGCCAGCAGCTTGGGACTAGGGGTCCAAGAGACCCAGTACTTC.

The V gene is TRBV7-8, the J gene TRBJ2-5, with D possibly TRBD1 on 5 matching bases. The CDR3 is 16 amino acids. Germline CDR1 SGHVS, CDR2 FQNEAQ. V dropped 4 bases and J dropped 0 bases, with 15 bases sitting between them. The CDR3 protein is CASSYDRAKYQETQYF. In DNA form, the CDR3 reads TGTGCCAGCAGCTATGACAGAGCCAAGTACCAAGAGACCCAGTACTTC.

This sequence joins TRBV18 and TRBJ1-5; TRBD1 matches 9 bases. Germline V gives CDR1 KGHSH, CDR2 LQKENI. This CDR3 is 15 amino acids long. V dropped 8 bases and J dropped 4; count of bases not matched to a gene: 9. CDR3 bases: TGTGCCAGCACAGAGCACAGGGGGCCTAATCAGCCCCAGCATTTT. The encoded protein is CASTEHRGPNQPQHF.

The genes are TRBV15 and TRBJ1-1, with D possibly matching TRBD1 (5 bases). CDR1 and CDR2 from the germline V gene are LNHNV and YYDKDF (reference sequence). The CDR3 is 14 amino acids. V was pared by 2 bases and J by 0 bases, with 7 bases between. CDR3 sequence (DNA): TGTGCCACCAGCAGACAGACAGTGAACACTGAAGCTTTCTTT. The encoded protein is CATSRQTVNTEAFF.

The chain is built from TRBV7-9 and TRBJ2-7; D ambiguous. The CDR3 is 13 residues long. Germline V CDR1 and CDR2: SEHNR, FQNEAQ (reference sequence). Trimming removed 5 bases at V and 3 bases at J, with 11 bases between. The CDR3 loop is CASSPFTVYEQYF. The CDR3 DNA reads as TGTGCCAGCAGCCCCTTCACAGTCTACGAGCAGTACTTC.

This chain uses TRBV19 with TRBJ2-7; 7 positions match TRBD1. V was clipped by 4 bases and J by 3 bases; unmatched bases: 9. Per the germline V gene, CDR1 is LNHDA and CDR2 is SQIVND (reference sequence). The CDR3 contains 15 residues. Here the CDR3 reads CASSTGAGGFYEQYF. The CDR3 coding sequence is TGTGCCAGTAGTACCGGGGCAGGGGGTTTCTACGAGCAGTACTTC.

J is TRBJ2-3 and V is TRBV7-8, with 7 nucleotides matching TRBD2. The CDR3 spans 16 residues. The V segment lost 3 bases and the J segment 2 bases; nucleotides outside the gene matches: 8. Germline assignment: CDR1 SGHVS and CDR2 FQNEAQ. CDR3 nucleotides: TGTGCCAGCAGCTTTCCTAGCGGTTTACCCACAGATACGCAGTATTTT. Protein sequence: CASSFPSGLPTDTQYF.

In DNA form, the CDR3 reads TGTGCCAGCAGCCTTCAGACAGGACAAGAGACCCAGTACTTC. Its protein is CASSLQTGQETQYF. The chain recombines TRBV7-9 with TRBJ2-5; tentatively, D is TRBD1 (6 bases). The CDR3 length is 14 residues. Trimming left V 5 bases short and J 2 bases short, with 12 bases between. CDR1 is SEHNR, CDR2 FQNEAQ, per germline (reference sequence).

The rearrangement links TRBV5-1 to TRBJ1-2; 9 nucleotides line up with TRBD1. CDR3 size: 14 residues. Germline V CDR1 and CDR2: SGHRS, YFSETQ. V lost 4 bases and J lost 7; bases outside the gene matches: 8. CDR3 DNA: TGCGCCAGCAGCACCCGGGACAGGGCGCGTGGCTACACCTTC. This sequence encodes CASSTRDRARGYTF. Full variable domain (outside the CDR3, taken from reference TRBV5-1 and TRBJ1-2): KAGVTQTPRYLIKTRGQQVTLSCSPISGHRSVSWYQQTPGQGLQFLFEYFSETQRNKGNFPGRFSGRQFSNSRSEMNVSTLELGDSALYLCASSTRDRARGYTFGSGTRLTVV.

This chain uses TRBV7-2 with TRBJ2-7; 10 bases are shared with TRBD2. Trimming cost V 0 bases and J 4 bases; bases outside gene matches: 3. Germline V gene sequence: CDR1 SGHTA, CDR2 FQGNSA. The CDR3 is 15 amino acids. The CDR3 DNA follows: TGTGCCAGCAGCTTAGCGAGCGGGAGGGTATACGAGCAGTACTTC. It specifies CASSLASGRVYEQYF.

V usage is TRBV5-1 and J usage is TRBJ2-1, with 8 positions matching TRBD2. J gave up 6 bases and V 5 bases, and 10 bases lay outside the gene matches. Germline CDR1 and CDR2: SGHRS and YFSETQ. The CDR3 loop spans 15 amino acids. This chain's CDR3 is CASRQPGLEINEQFF. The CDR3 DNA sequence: TGCGCCAGCAGACAACCGGGACTAGAAATCAATGAGCAGTTCTTC.

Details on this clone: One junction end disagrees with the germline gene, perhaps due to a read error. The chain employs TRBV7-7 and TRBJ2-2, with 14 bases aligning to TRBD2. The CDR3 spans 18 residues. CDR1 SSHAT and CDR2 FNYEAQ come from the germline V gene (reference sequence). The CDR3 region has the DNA TGTGCTAGCAGCTTGAGTCCGGGACTAGCGGGAGTAGTCGGGGAGCTGTTTTTT. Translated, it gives CASSLSPGLAGVVGELFF.

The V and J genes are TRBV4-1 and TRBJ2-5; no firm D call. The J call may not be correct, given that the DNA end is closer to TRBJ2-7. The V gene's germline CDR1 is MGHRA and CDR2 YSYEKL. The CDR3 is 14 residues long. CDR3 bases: TGCGCCAGCAGCCAATCCGGGTTCTCCTACGAGCAGTACTTC. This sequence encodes CASSQSGFSYEQYF.

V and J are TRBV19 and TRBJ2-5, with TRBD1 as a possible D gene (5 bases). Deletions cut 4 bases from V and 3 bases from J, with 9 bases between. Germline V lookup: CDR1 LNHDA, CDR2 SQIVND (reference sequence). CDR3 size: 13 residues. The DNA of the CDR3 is TGTGCCAGTAGTAAAGGGGATAAAGAGACCCAGTACTTC. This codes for CASSKGDKETQYF.

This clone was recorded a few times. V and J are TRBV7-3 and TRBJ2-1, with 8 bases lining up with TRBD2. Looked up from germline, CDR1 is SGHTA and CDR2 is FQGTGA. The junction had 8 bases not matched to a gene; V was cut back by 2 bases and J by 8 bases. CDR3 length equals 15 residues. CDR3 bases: TGTGCCAGCAGCTTATCGGGACTAGTTCACGATGAGCAGTTCTTC. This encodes CASSLSGLVHDEQFF.

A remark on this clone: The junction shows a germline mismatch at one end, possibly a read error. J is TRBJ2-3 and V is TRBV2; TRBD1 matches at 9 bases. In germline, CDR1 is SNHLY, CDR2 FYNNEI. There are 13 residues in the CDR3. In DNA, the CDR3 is TGTGCCAGCAGGGAAGACAGGGGGGATACGCAGTATTTT. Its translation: CASREDRGDTQYF.

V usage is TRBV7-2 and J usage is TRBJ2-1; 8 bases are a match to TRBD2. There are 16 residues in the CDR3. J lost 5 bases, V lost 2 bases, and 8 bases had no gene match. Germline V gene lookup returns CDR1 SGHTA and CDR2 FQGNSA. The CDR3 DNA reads TGTGCCAGCAGCTTACGAAAGCGGGAGATCGACAATGAGCAGTTCTTC. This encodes CASSLRKREIDNEQFF. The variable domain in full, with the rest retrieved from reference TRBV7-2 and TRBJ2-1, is GAGVSQSPSNKVTEKGKDVELRCDPISGHTALYWYRQSLGQGLEFLIYFQGNSAPDKSGLPSDRFSAERTGGSVSTLTIQRTQQEDSAVYLCASSLRKREIDNEQFFGPGTRLTVL.